These 14 T cell receptor beta chains came from one sample sequenced in a study of T cell changes during pregnancy in multiple sclerosis. Generated by immunoSEQ multiplex PCR, the TCRdb table keeps only in-frame clones and is missing some. The data show 30,000 to 35,000 clones, with roughly 88% seen just once and under 6% held by the top ten. The sample in question was CD8+ T cells from peripheral blood mononuclear cells, obtained after pregnancy. The receptors stem from a female donor with multiple sclerosis, enrolled in a pregnancy study.

This chain connects TRBV20-1 to TRBJ2-1, with D maybe TRBD2 (5 bases). CDR3 length equals 11 residues. Germline V lookup: CDR1 DFQATT, CDR2 SNEGSKA (reference sequence). V lost 3 bases and J 13 bases, leaving 13 bases between the germline ends. CDR3 nucleotides: TGCAGTGCTAGTGGACCGGGGATTCAGTTCTTC. As protein: CSASGPGIQFF.

The chain employs TRBV15 and TRBJ2-1, with 10 bases aligning to TRBD1. Losses at the gene ends were 1 base for V and 3 bases for J; bases not matched to a gene: 3. This CDR3 has 16 residues. Germline loops: CDR1 LNHNV, CDR2 YYDKDF (reference sequence). The DNA of the CDR3 is TGTGCCACCAGCAGAGGCCGGGACAGGGGCTACAATGAGCAGTTCTTC. Translation: CATSRGRDRGYNEQFF.

The table lists this clone with a few counts. The V gene is TRBV6-4, the J gene TRBJ2-2, with a tentative D call TRBD2 (7 bases). There are 14 residues in the CDR3. Germline V gene sequence: CDR1 MRHNA, CDR2 SNTAGT. Trimming left V 6 bases short and J 4 bases short, with 12 bases between. The CDR3 bases are TGTGCCAGCAGCGCGGGGGCCGGCACCGGGGAGCTGTTTTTT. Translated, it gives CASSAGAGTGELFF.

This chain joins TRBV7-6 and TRBJ2-1, with a tentative D call TRBD1 (6 bases). The CDR3 spans 12 residues. Germline V gene lookup returns CDR1 SGHVS and CDR2 FNYEAQ. The V end lost 5 bases, the J end lost 13 bases, and 15 bases lay between the germline ends. The CDR3 loop is CASSPRGGDQFF. The CDR3 DNA reads TGTGCCAGCAGCCCCCGAGGGGGTGACCAGTTCTTC.

The chain links TRBV11-3 to TRBJ1-2, with 7 bases aligning to TRBD1. CDR3 size: 13 residues. Trimming cost V 3 bases and J 6 bases; bases outside gene matches: 4. Germline CDR1 SGHNT, CDR2 YENEEA. The chain's CDR3 is CASSFPGQNGYTF. The DNA of the CDR3 is TGTGCCAGCAGCTTTCCGGGACAGAATGGCTACACCTTC.

The chain couples TRBV4-2 to TRBJ2-7; possibly TRBD2 for D (6 bases). From germline, CDR1 is LGHNA and CDR2 YNFKEQ. V was shortened by 0 bases and J by 7 bases, with 16 bases between the two germline ends. The length of the CDR3 is 15 residues. CDR3 sequence: CASSQERGEPGEQYF. The CDR3 region has the DNA TGTGCCAGCAGCCAAGAACGCGGGGAGCCGGGGGAGCAGTACTTC.

The chain combines TRBV5-6 with TRBJ1-1; 7 bases align to TRBD1. Germline CDR1 SGHDT, CDR2 YYEEEE. CDR3 length: 13 residues. With V trimmed by 4 bases and J by 1 base, 1 base remained unmatched. CDR3: CASSRQGNTEAFF. As DNA, the CDR3 is TGTGCCAGCAGCCGACAGGGGAACACTGAAGCTTTCTTT.

The chain couples TRBV27 to TRBJ2-7, with 8 bases lining up with TRBD1. Germline CDR1 MNHEY, CDR2 SMNVEV (reference sequence). The CDR3 totals 13 residues. V gave up 6 bases and J gave up 4 bases; unmatched junction bases: 5. DNA of the CDR3: TGTGCCAGCAGGGCGGGACAGGCTTACGAGCAGTACTTC. Its translation: CASRAGQAYEQYF.

This clone turned up a few times. The chain is built from TRBV5-4 and TRBJ1-6; 9 bases are a match to TRBD1. The CDR3 has 14 residues. CDR1 is SGHNT and CDR2 is YYREEE in the germline V gene (reference sequence). The J segment lost 11 bases and the V segment lost 0 bases, leaving 3 bases of the junction unmatched. CDR3 protein: CASSLGQGVAPLHF. The CDR3 nucleotides read TGTGCCAGCAGCTTGGGACAGGGGGTCGCACCCCTCCACTTT. The full variable domain, its missing parts supplied by reference TRBV5-4 and TRBJ1-6, is ETGVTQSPTHLIKTRGQQVTLRCSSQSGHNTVSWYQQALGQGPQFIFQYYREEENGRGNFPPRFSGLQFPNYSSELNVNALELDDSALYLCASSLGQGVAPLHFGNGTRLTVT.

The chain links TRBV4-3 to TRBJ2-7; TRBD2 matches 8 bases. CDR3 length equals 16 residues. J was trimmed by 2 bases and V by 5 bases; bases with no gene match: 11. Germline assignment: CDR1 LGHNA and CDR2 YSLEER. The DNA of the CDR3 is TGCGCCAGCAGCTATATGCGGGGGGCGAATCCCTACGAGCAGTACTTC. The encoded protein is CASSYMRGANPYEQYF.

The CDR3 DNA is TGTGCCAGCAGCCTGGCGAACAGCTACGAGCAGTACTTC. This gives the protein CASSLANSYEQYF. The chain couples TRBV9 to TRBJ2-7; D remains unclear. CDR1 and CDR2 from the germline V gene are SGDLS and YYNGEE. The V end was cut by 4 bases, the J end by 3 bases, with 11 bases between. CDR3 length: 13 residues. The whole variable domain, filled in from reference TRBV9 and TRBJ2-7, reads DSGVTQTPKHLITATGQRVTLRCSPRSGDLSVYWYQQSLDQGLQFLIQYYNGEERAKGNILERFSAQQFPDLHSELNLSSLELGDSALYFCASSLANSYEQYFGPGTRLTVT.

This clone is a singleton in its sample. J is TRBJ2-5 and V is TRBV7-7; D unresolved. Per germline, CDR1 SSHAT and CDR2 FNYEAQ (reference sequence). The CDR3 runs to 14 residues. V lost 5 bases and J lost 5, with 15 bases in between. This CDR3 is CASSPGCGTETQYF. CDR3 DNA: TGTGCCAGCAGCCCCGGATGCGGCACCGAGACCCAGTACTTC.

The V and J genes are TRBV5-5 and TRBJ1-2, with 9 bases fitting TRBD1. Trimming took 4 bases from V and 4 from J; bases not matched to a gene: 5. Germline V gene lookup returns CDR1 SGHKS and CDR2 YYEKEE (reference sequence). The CDR3 sequence is 14 residues long. The CDR3 DNA reads as TGTGCCAGCAGCCCTGGACAGGGGTTCTATGGCTACACCTTC. Encoded protein: CASSPGQGFYGYTF.

J is TRBJ2-5 and V is TRBV5-4; D remains ambiguous. The CDR3 runs to 13 residues. CDR1 is SGHNT and CDR2 is YYREEE in the germline V gene (reference sequence). The V end lost 0 bases, the J end lost 5 bases, and 8 bases lay between the germline ends. CDR3 in amino acids: CASSLALLETQYF. CDR3 bases: TGTGCCAGCAGCTTGGCCCTCCTGGAGACCCAGTACTTC.